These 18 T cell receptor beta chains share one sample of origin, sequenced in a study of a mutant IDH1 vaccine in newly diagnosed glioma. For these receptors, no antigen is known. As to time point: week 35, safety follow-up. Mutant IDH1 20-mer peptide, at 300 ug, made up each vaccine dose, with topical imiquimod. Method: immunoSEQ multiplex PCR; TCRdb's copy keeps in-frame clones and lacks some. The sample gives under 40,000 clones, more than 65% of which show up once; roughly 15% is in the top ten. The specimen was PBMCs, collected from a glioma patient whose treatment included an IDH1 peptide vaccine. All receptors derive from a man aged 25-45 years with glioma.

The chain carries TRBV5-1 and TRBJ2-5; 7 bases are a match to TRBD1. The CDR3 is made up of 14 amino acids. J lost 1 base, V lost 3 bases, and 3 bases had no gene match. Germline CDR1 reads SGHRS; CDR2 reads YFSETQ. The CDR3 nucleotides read TGCGCCAGCAGCTGGGGACAGATCCAAGAGACCCAGTACTTC. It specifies CASSWGQIQETQYF.

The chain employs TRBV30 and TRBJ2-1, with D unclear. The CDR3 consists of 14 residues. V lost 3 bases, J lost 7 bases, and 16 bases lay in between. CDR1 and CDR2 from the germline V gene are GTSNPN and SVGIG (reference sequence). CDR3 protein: CAWSPGSGPNEQFF. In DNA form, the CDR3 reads TGTGCCTGGAGCCCCGGTTCAGGACCTAATGAGCAGTTCTTC.

Here the CDR3 DNA reads TGCACCAGCAGCCAAGGGAACCCGGAACTGTTTTTT. Residues: CTSSQGNPELFF. This chain connects TRBV1 to TRBJ1-4. TRBV1 is a pseudogene locus. The CDR3 length is 12 residues.

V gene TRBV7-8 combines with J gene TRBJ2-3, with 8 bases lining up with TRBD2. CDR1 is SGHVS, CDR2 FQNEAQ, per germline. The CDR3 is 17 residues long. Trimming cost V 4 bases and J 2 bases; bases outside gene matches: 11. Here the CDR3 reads CASSSGRAGGITDTQYF. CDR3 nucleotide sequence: TGTGCCAGCAGCTCAGGGAGGGCGGGAGGAATCACAGATACGCAGTATTTT.

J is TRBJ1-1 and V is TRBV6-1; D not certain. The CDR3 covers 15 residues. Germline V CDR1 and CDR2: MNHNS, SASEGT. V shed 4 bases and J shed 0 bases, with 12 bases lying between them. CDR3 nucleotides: TGTGCCAGCAGTGTTGGCGGCTACTTGAACACTGAAGCTTTCTTT. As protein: CASSVGGYLNTEAFF.

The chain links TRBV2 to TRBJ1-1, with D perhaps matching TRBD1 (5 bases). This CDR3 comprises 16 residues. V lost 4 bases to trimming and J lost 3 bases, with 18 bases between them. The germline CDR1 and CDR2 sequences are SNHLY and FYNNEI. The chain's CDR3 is CASSVAGRGWDTEAFF. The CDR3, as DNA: TGTGCCAGCAGTGTCGCAGGGAGAGGATGGGACACTGAAGCTTTCTTT.

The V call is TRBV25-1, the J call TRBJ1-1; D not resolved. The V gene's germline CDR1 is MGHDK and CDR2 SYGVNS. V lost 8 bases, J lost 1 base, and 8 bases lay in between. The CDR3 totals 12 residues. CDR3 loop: CASPSANTEAFF. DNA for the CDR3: TGTGCCAGCCCTTCCGCGAACACTGAAGCTTTCTTT.

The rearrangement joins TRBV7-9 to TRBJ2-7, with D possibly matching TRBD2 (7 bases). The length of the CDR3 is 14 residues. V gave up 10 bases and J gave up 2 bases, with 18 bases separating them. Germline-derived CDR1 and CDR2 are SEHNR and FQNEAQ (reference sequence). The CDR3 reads CAIQGWRGPYEQYF. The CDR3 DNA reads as TGTGCCATTCAGGGGTGGCGGGGGCCCTACGAGCAGTACTTC.

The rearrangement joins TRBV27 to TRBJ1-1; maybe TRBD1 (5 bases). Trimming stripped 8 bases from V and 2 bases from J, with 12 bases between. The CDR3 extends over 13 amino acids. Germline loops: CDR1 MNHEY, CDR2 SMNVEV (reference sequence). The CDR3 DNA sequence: TGTGCCAGCTGGGGGACGGTTAACACTGAAGCTTTCTTT. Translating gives CASWGTVNTEAFF.

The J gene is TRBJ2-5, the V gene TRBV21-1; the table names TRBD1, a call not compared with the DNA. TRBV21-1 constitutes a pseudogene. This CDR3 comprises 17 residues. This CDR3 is CASSKAPQGALQETQYF. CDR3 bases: TGTGCCAGCAGCAAAGCTCCCCAGGGGGCCCTCCAAGAGACCCAGTACTTC.

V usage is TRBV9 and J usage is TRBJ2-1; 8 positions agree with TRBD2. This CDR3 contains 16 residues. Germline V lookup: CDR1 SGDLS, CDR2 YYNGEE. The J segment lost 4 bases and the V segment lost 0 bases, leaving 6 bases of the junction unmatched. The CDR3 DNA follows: TGTGCCAGCAGCGTAGCTTTGCCGGGAGGGTACAATGAGCAGTTCTTC. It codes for CASSVALPGGYNEQFF.

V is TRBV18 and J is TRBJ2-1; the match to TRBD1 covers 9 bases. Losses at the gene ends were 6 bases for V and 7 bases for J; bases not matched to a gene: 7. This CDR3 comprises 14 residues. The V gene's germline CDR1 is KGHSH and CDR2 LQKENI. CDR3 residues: CASSTRTGVNEQFF. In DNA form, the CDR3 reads TGTGCCAGCTCGACGAGGACAGGGGTGAATGAGCAGTTCTTC.

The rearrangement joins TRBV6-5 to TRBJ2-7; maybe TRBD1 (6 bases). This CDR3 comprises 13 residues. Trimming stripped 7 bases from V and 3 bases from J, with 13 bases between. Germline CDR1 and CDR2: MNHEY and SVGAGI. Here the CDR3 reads CASTSTGLYEQYF. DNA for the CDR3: TGTGCCAGCACCTCGACAGGCCTCTACGAGCAGTACTTC.

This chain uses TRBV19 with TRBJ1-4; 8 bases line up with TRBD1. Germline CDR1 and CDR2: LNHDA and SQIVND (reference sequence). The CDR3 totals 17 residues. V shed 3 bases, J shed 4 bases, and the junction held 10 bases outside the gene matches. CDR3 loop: CASSIPLGTGFNEKLFF. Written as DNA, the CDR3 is TGTGCCAGTAGTATTCCCCTCGGGACAGGTTTTAATGAAAAACTGTTTTTT.

The CDR3 here is CASSVEKGSTEAFF. CDR3 nucleotides: TGTGCCAGCAGCGTAGAAAAAGGTAGCACTGAAGCTTTCTTT. The chain has TRBV9 and TRBJ1-1; no clear D. Germline lookup yields CDR1 SGDLS and CDR2 YYNGEE. Trimming cost V 0 bases and J 4 bases, with 10 bases left between them. CDR3 size: 14 residues.

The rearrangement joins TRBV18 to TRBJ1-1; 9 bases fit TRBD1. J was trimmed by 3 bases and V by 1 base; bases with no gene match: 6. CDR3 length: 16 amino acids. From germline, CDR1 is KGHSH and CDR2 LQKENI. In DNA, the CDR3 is TGTGCCAGCTCACCACGGACAGGGGCATTTGACACTGAAGCTTTCTTT. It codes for CASSPRTGAFDTEAFF.

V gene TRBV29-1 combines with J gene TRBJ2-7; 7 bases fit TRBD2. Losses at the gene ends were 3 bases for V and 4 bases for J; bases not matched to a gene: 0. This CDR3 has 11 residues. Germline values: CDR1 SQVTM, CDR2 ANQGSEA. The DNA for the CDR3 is TGCAGCGTTGAGGGGGGGTACGAGCAGTACTTC. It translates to CSVEGGYEQYF.

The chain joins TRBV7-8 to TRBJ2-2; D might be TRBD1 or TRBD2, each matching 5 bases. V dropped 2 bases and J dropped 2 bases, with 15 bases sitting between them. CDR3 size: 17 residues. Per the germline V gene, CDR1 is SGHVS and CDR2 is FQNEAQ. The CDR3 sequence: CASSLRVGTANTGELFF. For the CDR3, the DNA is TGTGCCAGCAGCTTAAGGGTGGGGACCGCAAACACCGGGGAGCTGTTTTTT.